Listed below are T cell receptor beta chains from one sample, sequenced in a study of shared clonotypes between healthy human individuals. Method: immunoSEQ multiplex PCR; TCRdb's copy keeps in-frame clones and lacks some. The sample includes about 2.1 million clones, about 93% seen only once; the top ten take 1.5% to 2%. The sample was naive CD8+ T cells from PBMCs. The receptors stem from a man between 18 and 35 years old in good health. Some clones in this sample may be carry-over from other donors' samples. The CDR3 runs from the conserved cysteine through the conserved F or W. D genes are given only for firm matches.

v_call: TRBV9
j_call: TRBJ2-3
d_call: -
cdr3_length: 12
cdr3_nt: TGTGCCAGCAGCGTAGCGTCGGATACGCAGTATTTT
cdr3_aa: CASSVASDTQYF

v_call: TRBV2
j_call: TRBJ1-1
d_call: -
cdr3_length: 13
cdr3_nt: TGTGCCAGCAGTGCGTGGGAGAACACTGAAGCTTTCTTT
cdr3_aa: CASSAWENTEAFF

v_call: TRBV19
j_call: TRBJ2-7
d_call: TRBD2
cdr3_length: 15
cdr3_nt: TGTGCCAGTAGTATATGGCTAGCGGATATCTACGAGCAGTACTTC
cdr3_aa: CASSIWLADIYEQYF

v_call: TRBV9
j_call: TRBJ1-4
d_call: TRBD1
cdr3_length: 15
cdr3_nt: TGTGCCAGCAGCGTAGGTCAGGGGGCAGGAGAAAAACTGTTTTTT
cdr3_aa: CASSVGQGAGEKLFF

v_call: TRBV7-9
j_call: TRBJ1-6
d_call: -
cdr3_length: 14
cdr3_nt: TGTGCCAGCAGCCCCGTCCAGACCAATTCACCCCTCCACTTT
cdr3_aa: CASSPVQTNSPLHF

v_call: TRBV11-1
j_call: TRBJ2-1
d_call: -
cdr3_length: 15
cdr3_nt: TGTGCCAGCAGCCCAAAGCTCCTTTCCTACAATGAGCAGTTCTTC
cdr3_aa: CASSPKLLSYNEQFF

v_call: TRBV6-1
j_call: TRBJ2-1
d_call: TRBD2
cdr3_length: 15
cdr3_nt: TGTGCCAGCAGTGAATTAGGACTAGCATACAATGAGCAGTTCTTC
cdr3_aa: CASSELGLAYNEQFF

v_call: TRBV5-1
j_call: TRBJ1-4
d_call: TRBD1
cdr3_length: 15
cdr3_nt: TGCGCCAGCAGCCCGGAGACAGGGATGGGTGAAAAACTGTTTTTT
cdr3_aa: CASSPETGMGEKLFF

v_call: TRBV9
j_call: TRBJ1-1
d_call: -
cdr3_length: 16
cdr3_nt: TGTGCCAGCAGCGGAGGAGGCTCGGGGAGAGGTGATGAAGCTTTCTTT
cdr3_aa: CASSGGGSGRGDEAFF

v_call: TRBV5-1
j_call: TRBJ1-1
d_call: -
cdr3_length: 14
cdr3_nt: TGCGCCAGCAGCTTGGAGCCGGATCGCACTGAAGCTTTCTTT
cdr3_aa: CASSLEPDRTEAFF

v_call: TRBV28
j_call: TRBJ1-3
d_call: -
cdr3_length: 13
cdr3_nt: TGTGCCAGCAGTTTGGGGCACGGAAACACCATATATTTT
cdr3_aa: CASSLGHGNTIYF